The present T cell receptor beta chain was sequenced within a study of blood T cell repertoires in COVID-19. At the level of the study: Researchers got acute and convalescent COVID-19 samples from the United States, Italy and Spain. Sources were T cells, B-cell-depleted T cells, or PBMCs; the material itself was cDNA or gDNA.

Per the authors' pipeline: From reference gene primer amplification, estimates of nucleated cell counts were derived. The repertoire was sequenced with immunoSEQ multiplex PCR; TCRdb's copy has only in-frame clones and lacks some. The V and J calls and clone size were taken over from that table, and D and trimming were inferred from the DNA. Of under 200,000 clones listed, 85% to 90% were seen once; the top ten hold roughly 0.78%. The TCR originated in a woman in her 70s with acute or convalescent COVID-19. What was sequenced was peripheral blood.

For the CDR3, the DNA is TGTGCCAGCAGTTACTCGGCTACAGCCGGGAACACTGAAGCTTTCTTT. Encoded protein: CASSYSATAGNTEAFF. The chain joins TRBV6-5 to TRBJ1-1; D remains ambiguous. V was trimmed by 0 bases and J by 1 base, leaving 12 bases between them. CDR3 length equals 16 residues. The V gene's germline CDR1 is MNHEY and CDR2 SVGAGI.